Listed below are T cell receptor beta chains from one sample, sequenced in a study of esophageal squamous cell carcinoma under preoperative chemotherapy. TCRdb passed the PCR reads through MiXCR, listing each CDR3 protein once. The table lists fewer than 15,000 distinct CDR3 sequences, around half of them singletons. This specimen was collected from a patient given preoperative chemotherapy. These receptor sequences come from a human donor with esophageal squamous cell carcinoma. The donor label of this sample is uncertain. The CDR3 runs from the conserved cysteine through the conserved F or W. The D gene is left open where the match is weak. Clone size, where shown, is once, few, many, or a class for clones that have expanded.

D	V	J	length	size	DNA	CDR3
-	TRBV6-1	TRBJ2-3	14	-	TGTGCCAGCAGGGACAGATCTAGCACAGATACGCAGTATTTT	CASRDRSSTDTQYF
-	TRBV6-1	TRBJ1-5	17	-	TGTGCCAGCAGTGTCCCGGGGGTCCTGTTGAGAGATCAGCCCCAGCATTTT	CASSVPGVLLRDQPQHF
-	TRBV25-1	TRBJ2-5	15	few	TGTGCCAGCAGCCCGGGGCGGATGCCAGGGGAGACCCAGTACTTC	CASSPGRMPGETQYF
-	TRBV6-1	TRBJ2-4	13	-	TGTGGCAGTTCGCTCTGCCCCAAAAACATTCAGTACTTC	CGSSLCPKNIQYF
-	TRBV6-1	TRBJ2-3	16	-	TGTGCCAGCAGTGAATATTTAGCGCTGAACACCGGGAAGCAGTTTTTT	CASSEYLALNTGKQFF
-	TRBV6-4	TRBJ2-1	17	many	TGTGCCAGCAGTGACTCCTCCAGAGTTGGGCTCTACAATGAGCAGTTCTTC	CASSDSSRVGLYNEQFF
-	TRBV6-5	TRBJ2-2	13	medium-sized	TGTGCCAGCAATTTTCAGGACACCGGGGAGCTGTTTTTT	CASNFQDTGELFF
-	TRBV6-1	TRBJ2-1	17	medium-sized	TGTGCCAGCAGTGAAATGGGGTGGCCAAGCTCCTACAATGAGCAGTTCTTC	CASSEMGWPSSYNEQFF
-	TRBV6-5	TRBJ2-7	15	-	TGTGCCGGGGGTTACGGGGGTGGCGACCCAGAGACGCAGTACTTC	CAGGYGGGDPETQYF
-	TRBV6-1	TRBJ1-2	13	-	TGTGCCAGCAGTGAAGCGCCCGGGTATGGCTACACCTTC	CASSEAPGYGYTF
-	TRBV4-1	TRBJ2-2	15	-	TGCGCCAGCAGCCAATCTGGGGAATGGGTCGGGGAGCTGTTTTTT	CASSQSGEWVGELFF
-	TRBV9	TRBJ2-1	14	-	TGTGCCAGCAGCGGGGGTTTGACCTACAATGAGCAGTTCTTC	CASSGGLTYNEQFF
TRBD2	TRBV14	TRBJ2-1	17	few	TGTGCCAGCAGCCAAAGCCCTGGGCTAGCGGGAGCCAATGAGCAGTTCTTC	CASSQSPGLAGANEQFF
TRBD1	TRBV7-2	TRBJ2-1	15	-	TGTGCCAGCAGCTCGTCCGGGACAGGGCTCTACGAGCAGTTCTTC	CASSSSGTGLYEQFF
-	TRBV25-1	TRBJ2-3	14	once	TGTGCCAGCAGTGAGAGGACCAGCACAGATACGCAGTATTTT	CASSERTSTDTQYF
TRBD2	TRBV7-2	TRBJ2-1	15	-	TGTGCCAGCAGCCCAGATAGCGGGAGGTACAATGAGCAGTTCTTC	CASSPDSGRYNEQFF
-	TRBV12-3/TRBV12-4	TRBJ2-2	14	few	TGTGCCAGCAGCCGGGCCGCGAACACCGGGGAGCTGTTTTTT	CASSRAANTGELFF
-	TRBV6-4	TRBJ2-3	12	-	TGTGCCAGCAGTGACCCGTCTGGAACGCAGTATTTT	CASSDPSGTQYF
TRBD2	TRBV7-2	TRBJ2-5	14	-	TGTGCCAGCAGCGCAACTAGCGGGGTAGAGACCCAGTACTTC	CASSATSGVETQYF
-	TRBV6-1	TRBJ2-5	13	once	TGTGCCAGCAGTGGCGGGACACGGGAGACCCAGTACTTC	CASSGGTRETQYF
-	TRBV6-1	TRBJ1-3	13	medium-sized	TGTGCCAGCAGTCAAAGCTCTGGAAACACCATATATTTT	CASSQSSGNTIYF
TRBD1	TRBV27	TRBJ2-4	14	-	TGTCGCAGCAGGGGGCGACGAGCCAAAGACATGCAGTACTTC	CRSRGRRAKDMQYF
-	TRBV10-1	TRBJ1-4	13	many	TGCGCCAGCAGTGAAGGGGACGGCGAAAAACTGTTTTTT	CASSEGDGEKLFF
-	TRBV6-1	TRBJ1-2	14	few	TGTGCCAGCAGCCCTGGACAGAGATTGTTTGGCTACACCTTC	CASSPGQRLFGYTF
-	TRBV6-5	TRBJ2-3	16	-	TGTGCCAGCAGTTACTCGGGGCCGTGTGCCACAGACACGCAGTATTTC	CASSYSGPCATDTQYF
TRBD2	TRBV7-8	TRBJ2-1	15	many	TGTGCCAGCAGCTCGGGACTAGCGGGAGTCAATGAGCAGTTCTTC	CASSSGLAGVNEQFF
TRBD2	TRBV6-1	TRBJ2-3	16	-	TGTGCCAGCAGTGAATTGGGGGGGAGCTCCAAAGACACGCAGTATTTC	CASSELGGSSKDTQYF
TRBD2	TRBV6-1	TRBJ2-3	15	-	TGTGCCAGCAGTGAAGTAGCGGGAGGCACAGATACGCAGTATTTT	CASSEVAGGTDTQYF
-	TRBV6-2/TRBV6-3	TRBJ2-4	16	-	TGTGCCAGCGAGCCGAAAGGCGGTCGGTACAAAAACATTCAGTACTTC	CASEPKGGRYKNIQYF
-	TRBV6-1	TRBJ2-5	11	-	TGTGCCAGCAGTGAAGCAGAGACCCAGTACTTC	CASSEAETQYF
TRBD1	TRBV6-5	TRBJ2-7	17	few	TGTGCCAGCAGTTACCTCAGAACAGGGGTCAGGGCCGGCGAGCAGTACTTC	CASSYLRTGVRAGEQYF
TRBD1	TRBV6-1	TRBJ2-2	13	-	TGTGCCAGCAGTGACCAGGGACAGGGGGCTTTGTTTTTT	CASSDQGQGALFF
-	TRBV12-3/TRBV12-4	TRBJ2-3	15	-	TGTGCCAGCAGTTCAACCACTCAGGGGTCCGATGCGCAGTATTTT	CASSSTTQGSDAQYF
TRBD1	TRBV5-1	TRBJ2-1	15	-	TGCGCCAGCCGCGACTCCTCGGGACAGCTCTACGAGCAGTTCTTC	CASRDSSGQLYEQFF
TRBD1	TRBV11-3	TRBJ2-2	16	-	TGTGCCAGCAGCTCGTCCGGGACAGTCAACACGGGGGAGCTGTTTTTT	CASSSSGTVNTGELFF
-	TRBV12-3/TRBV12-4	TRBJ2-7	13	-	TGTGCCAGCAGTTTGGGGGAGGTGCAGGAGCAGTACTTC	CASSLGEVQEQYF
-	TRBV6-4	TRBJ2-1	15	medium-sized	TGTGCCAGCAGTCTAAATGGGATAGGGGAGAATGAGCAGTTCTTC	CASSLNGIGENEQFF
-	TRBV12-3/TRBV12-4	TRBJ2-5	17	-	TGTGCCAGCAGTTTGGTTCAGGGGGGGACCTTAGGGGAGACCCAGTACTTC	CASSLVQGGTLGETQYF
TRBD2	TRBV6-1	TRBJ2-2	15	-	TGTGCCAGTATAAGACTAGCGGGAGGCGGCGGGGAGCTGTTTTTT	CASIRLAGGGGELFF
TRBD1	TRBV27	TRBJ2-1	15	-	TGTGCCAGCAATACACAGGGGGGAATTAACAATGAGCAGTTCTTC	CASNTQGGINNEQFF
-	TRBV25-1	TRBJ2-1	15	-	TGTGCCAGCAGTGAACGCACTACTAGTTACAATGAGCAGTTCTTC	CASSERTTSYNEQFF
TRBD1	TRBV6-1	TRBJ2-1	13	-	TGTGCCAGCAGCCGACAGGGTAAGAATGAGCAGTTCTTC	CASSRQGKNEQFF
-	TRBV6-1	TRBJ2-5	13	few	TGTGCCAGCCCGACAGGCCACCAAGAGACCCAGTACTTC	CASPTGHQETQYF
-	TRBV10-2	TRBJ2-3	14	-	TGCGCGGGCAGTGGGGGTGAAGAGCAAGAGACCCAGTATTTT	CAGSGGEEQETQYF
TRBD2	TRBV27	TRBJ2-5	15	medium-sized	TGTGCCAGAAGTTTGAGCCTAGCGGGGAGAGAGACCCAGTACTTC	CARSLSLAGRETQYF
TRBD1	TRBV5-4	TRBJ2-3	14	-	TGTGCCAGCAGCTTAGACAGGGGGTTCGGTACGCAGTATTTT	CASSLDRGFGTQYF
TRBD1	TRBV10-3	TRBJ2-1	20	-	TGTGCCATTATGAAGGGTACAGGGGGCGTCTCTCGCGGGCTTTCGGATGAGCAGTTCTTC	CAIMKGTGGVSRGLSDEQFF
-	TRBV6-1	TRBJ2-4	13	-	TGTGCCAGCAGCGGACAGTACAAAGAGACTCAGTACTTC	CASSGQYKETQYF
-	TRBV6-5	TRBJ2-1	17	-	TGTGCCAGCAGTCTACGACAGCCGTCCTTTGTCGCCTACGAGCAGTTCTTC	CASSLRQPSFVAYEQFF
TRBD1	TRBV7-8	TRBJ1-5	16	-	TGTGCCAGCAGCTGGGGGACAGGGGGTTCGGGTCAGCCCCAGCATTTT	CASSWGTGGSGQPQHF
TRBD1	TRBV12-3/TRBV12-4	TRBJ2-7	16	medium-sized	TGTGCCAGCTCCTTAGGAGGGACAGGGGGATTATACGAGCAGTACTTC	CASSLGGTGGLYEQYF
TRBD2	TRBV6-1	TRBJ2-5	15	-	TGTGCCAGCAGTCCCATTGATAGCGGGAGGGGGACCCTGAACTTC	CASSPIDSGRGTLNF
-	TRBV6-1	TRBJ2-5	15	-	TGTGCCAGCAGCGGGTTGTATGGACGGGAAGATACCCAGTCCTTC	CASSGLYGREDTQSF
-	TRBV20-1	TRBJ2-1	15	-	TGCAGTGCTAACCCCCTTACTAGCTCCTACAATGAGCAGTTCTTC	CSANPLTSSYNEQFF